The 32 T cell receptor beta chains in this list originate from one sample, sequenced in a study of early stage breast cancer tumors. Generated by immunoSEQ multiplex PCR, the TCRdb table keeps only in-frame clones and is missing some. The sample shows about 72,000 clones, 65% to 85% of them seen only once. Specimen: blood. The receptors derive from a person aged 55 to 75 with breast cancer.

The J gene is TRBJ2-7, the V gene TRBV7-2; D ambiguous. CDR3 length: 13 amino acids. Germline V gene sequence: CDR1 SGHTA, CDR2 FQGNSA. Deletions cut 1 base from V and 3 bases from J, with 7 bases between. This CDR3 is CASSLDPIYEQYF. DNA for the CDR3: TGTGCCAGCAGCTTAGACCCCATCTACGAGCAGTACTTC. Drawing the rest from reference TRBV7-2 and TRBJ2-7, the complete variable domain is GAGVSQSPSNKVTEKGKDVELRCDPISGHTALYWYRQSLGQGLEFLIYFQGNSAPDKSGLPSDRFSAERTGGSVSTLTIQRTQQEDSAVYLCASSLDPIYEQYFGPGTRLTVT.

The chain couples TRBV28 to TRBJ1-2; D is unresolved. CDR3 size: 13 residues. Germline lookup yields CDR1 MDHEN and CDR2 SYDVKM. V dropped 8 bases and J dropped 0 bases, with 10 bases sitting between them. CDR3 sequence (DNA): TGTGCCAGCCGTCTACAGACTAACTATGGCTACACCTTC. It yields the protein CASRLQTNYGYTF.

This clone was observed a single time. The rearrangement uses TRBV21-1 and TRBJ1-4. TRBV21-1 is tagged as a pseudogene. CDR3 length equals 18 residues. The CDR3 is CASSKVMRGPGCNEKLFF. As DNA, the CDR3 is TGTGCCAGCAGCAAAGTTATGCGGGGCCCGGGGTGTAATGAAAAACTGTTTTTT.

This clone was found a few times. The chain employs TRBV6-6 and TRBJ2-1; 10 bases are shared with TRBD1. This CDR3 contains 14 residues. Germline CDR1 MNHNY, CDR2 SVGAGI (reference sequence). V shed 6 bases and J 7 bases; nucleotides not matched to a gene: 6. In DNA, the CDR3 is TGTGCCAGCAGCCGCGGACAGGGGGGTAATGAGCAGTTCTTC. Translation gives CASSRGQGGNEQFF.

The rearrangement uses TRBV13 and TRBJ1-3; tentatively, D is TRBD1 (5 bases). V dropped 1 base and J dropped 4 bases, with 8 bases sitting between them. Germline CDR1 reads PRHDT; CDR2 reads FYEKMQ (reference sequence). This CDR3 is built from 14 residues. The CDR3 loop reads CASSLVGVGNTIYF. Written as DNA, the CDR3 is TGTGCCAGCAGCTTAGTAGGGGTCGGAAACACCATATATTTT.

This sequence joins TRBV5-4 and TRBJ1-3; possibly TRBD1 for D (5 bases). The CDR3 contains 15 residues. The V gene lost 0 bases and the J gene lost 1 base, with 8 bases spanning the gap. Germline V gene sequence: CDR1 SGHNT, CDR2 YYREEE (reference sequence). Here the CDR3 DNA reads TGTGCCAGCAGCTTGGACCGACAGTCTGGAAACACCATATATTTT. This gives the protein CASSLDRQSGNTIYF.

V is TRBV6-6 and J is TRBJ2-3; a possible D gene is TRBD2 (6 bases). Trimming cost V 8 bases and J 2 bases, with 17 bases left between them. The germline gives CDR1 MNHNY, CDR2 SVGAGI (reference sequence). The length of the CDR3 is 15 residues. The CDR3 sequence: CASSPPGGITDTQYF. The CDR3 DNA sequence: TGTGCCAGCTCCCCCCCCGGGGGTATCACAGATACGCAGTATTTT.

The V and J genes are TRBV5-1 and TRBJ2-1; TRBD2 aligns across 10 bases. The germline CDR1 and CDR2 sequences are SGHRS and YFSETQ. The V gene end was trimmed by 0 bases and the J gene end by 5 bases; junction bases not matched to a gene: 2. The CDR3 extends over 15 amino acids. The CDR3 here is CASSLGTSGDNEQFF. DNA for the CDR3: TGCGCCAGCAGCTTGGGGACTAGCGGTGACAATGAGCAGTTCTTC.

The V gene is TRBV6-5, the J gene TRBJ1-2, with D uncertain. CDR1 is MNHEY and CDR2 is SVGAGI in the germline V gene. With 5 bases removed from V and 7 bases from J, the gap between germline ends came to 11 bases. This CDR3 has 12 residues. This CDR3 reads CASSARGFGYTF. In DNA, the CDR3 is TGTGCCAGCAGTGCCCGAGGGTTTGGCTACACCTTC.

The V and J genes are TRBV6-1 and TRBJ1-1, with 7 nucleotides matching TRBD1. This CDR3 spans 14 amino acids. The germline V gene has CDR1 MNHNS and CDR2 SASEGT. V trimming: 5 bases; J trimming: 3 bases; junction bases outside the gene matches: 6. The CDR3 protein is CASSTLTGDTEAFF. CDR3 nucleotide sequence: TGTGCCAGCAGTACATTAACAGGGGACACTGAAGCTTTCTTT.

This chain joins TRBV6-1 and TRBJ2-7, with D tentatively TRBD1 or TRBD2 (6 bases each). This CDR3 contains 14 residues. V dropped 1 base and J dropped 2 bases, with 9 bases sitting between them. The germline CDR1 and CDR2 sequences are MNHNS and SASEGT. The CDR3 region has the DNA TGTGCCAGCAGTGAAGGGGGGGCTGCCTACGAGCAGTACTTC. Translation gives CASSEGGAAYEQYF.

The rearrangement links TRBV18 to TRBJ2-2; 13 bases line up with TRBD2. This CDR3 region has 16 residues. After removal of 0 bases from V and 6 bases from J, the junction contained 1 base not matched to a gene. The germline CDR1 and CDR2 sequences are KGHSH and LQKENI. DNA for the CDR3: TGTGCCAGCTCACCACCCGGGACTAGCGGGGCCGGGGAGCTGTTTTTT. Protein sequence: CASSPPGTSGAGELFF. Complete variable domain (other parts from reference TRBV18 and TRBJ2-2): NAGVMQNPRHLVRRRGQEARLRCSPMKGHSHVYWYRQLPEEGLKFMVYLQKENIIDESGMPKERFSAEFPKEGPSILRIQQVVRGDSAAYFCASSPPGTSGAGELFFGEGSRLTVL.

This chain uses TRBV7-9 with TRBJ2-7, with 9 positions matching TRBD1. J gave up 5 bases and V 5 bases, and 7 bases lay outside the gene matches. The CDR3 is made up of 14 amino acids. Germline V gene sequence: CDR1 SEHNR, CDR2 FQNEAQ (reference sequence). The DNA for the CDR3 is TGTGCCAGCAGCCTAGACAGGGGGAGCGACGAGCAGTACTTC. Its protein is CASSLDRGSDEQYF. The whole variable domain, filled in from reference TRBV7-9 and TRBJ2-7, reads DTGVSQNPRHKITKRGQNVTFRCDPISEHNRLYWYRQTLGQGPEFLTYFQNEAQLEKSRLLSDRFSAERPKGSFSTLEIQRTEQGDSAMYLCASSLDRGSDEQYFGPGTRLTVT.

The CDR3 region is CAWTPGWGSPSGANVLTF. CDR3 sequence (DNA): TGTGCCTGGACCCCCGGTTGGGGGAGCCCCTCTGGGGCCAACGTCCTGACTTTC. The chain joins TRBV30 to TRBJ2-6; possibly TRBD1 or TRBD2 for D (5 bases each). V was cut by 4 bases and J by 0 bases, with 19 bases left in between. This CDR3 spans 18 amino acids. The germline V gene encodes CDR1 GTSNPN and CDR2 SVGIG (reference sequence).

The chain is built from TRBV13 and TRBJ2-7; D ambiguous. The V gene's germline CDR1 is PRHDT and CDR2 FYEKMQ (reference sequence). With 1 base removed from V and 2 bases from J, the gap between germline ends came to 6 bases. CDR3 length equals 13 residues. CDR3 in DNA: TGTGCCAGCAGCTTAGAAGGGACCTACGAGCAGTACTTC. Translation gives CASSLEGTYEQYF. Together with reference TRBV13 and TRBJ2-7, the CDR3 gives the full variable domain: AAGVIQSPRHLIKEKRETATLKCYPIPRHDTVYWYQQGPGQDPQFLISFYEKMQSDKGSIPDRFSAQQFSDYHSELNMSSLELGDSALYFCASSLEGTYEQYFGPGTRLTVT.

V usage is TRBV6-5 and J usage is TRBJ2-1, with D perhaps TRBD2 (5 bases). Germline lookup yields CDR1 MNHEY and CDR2 SVGAGI. This CDR3 is built from 12 residues. Trimming removed 6 bases from V and 6 bases from J, with 9 bases in between. The DNA of the CDR3 is TGTGCCAGCAGAACCGGGATCAATGAGCAGTTCTTC. Its protein is CASRTGINEQFF.

The rearrangement uses TRBV5-1 and TRBJ2-1; TRBD2 might be the D (6 bases). Germline V gives CDR1 SGHRS, CDR2 YFSETQ. Trimming took off 0 bases at V and 1 base at J, with 11 bases between the two ends. The CDR3 is 16 residues long. The DNA of the CDR3 is TGCGCCAGCAGCTTGGGACTAGGTGGGTCCTACAATGAGCAGTTCTTC. Translated, it gives CASSLGLGGSYNEQFF.

This chain links TRBV5-1 with TRBJ2-5; 9 nucleotides align to TRBD2. Germline V CDR1 and CDR2: SGHRS, YFSETQ. The CDR3 has 16 residues. The V gene end was trimmed by 0 bases and the J gene end by 3 bases; junction bases not matched to a gene: 6. The CDR3 region is CASSLEVSGGEETQYF. The CDR3 DNA reads TGCGCCAGCAGCTTGGAAGTTAGCGGGGGTGAAGAGACCCAGTACTTC.

The chain has TRBV18 and TRBJ1-1; no clear D gene. The germline CDR1 and CDR2 sequences are KGHSH and LQKENI. The CDR3 extends over 14 amino acids. Between the trimmed V and J ends, which lost 3 bases and 3 bases, there was a span of 11 bases. DNA for the CDR3: TGTGCCAGCTCACCGGTACAGCGGGACACTGAAGCTTTCTTT. It translates to CASSPVQRDTEAFF.

The CDR3 protein is CASSQRLAGNTDTQYF. CDR3 DNA sequence: TGTGCCAGCAGTCAACGACTAGCGGGGAACACAGATACGCAGTATTTT. This chain joins TRBV2 and TRBJ2-3; 11 bases agree with TRBD2. The CDR3 has 16 residues. From germline, CDR1 is SNHLY and CDR2 FYNNEI. V shed 5 bases and J 2 bases; nucleotides not matched to a gene: 6.

The chain uses TRBV28 and TRBJ2-1; a weak D match, TRBD2 (6 bases). This CDR3 is 17 amino acids long. The V gene's germline CDR1 is MDHEN and CDR2 SYDVKM. Trimming stripped 5 bases from V and 1 base from J, with 18 bases between. CDR3 sequence reads: CASSPGLGTGSYNEQFF. CDR3 in DNA: TGTGCCAGCAGTCCCGGGTTAGGGACTGGATCCTACAATGAGCAGTTCTTC.

The V call is TRBV5-1, the J call TRBJ1-2; D is unclear. Germline assignment: CDR1 SGHRS and CDR2 YFSETQ. CDR3 size: 13 residues. V was pared by 0 bases and J by 8 bases, with 11 bases between. Here the CDR3 DNA reads TGCGCCAGCAGCTTGGCCTACAGCTCCGGCTACACCTTC. This gives the protein CASSLAYSSGYTF.

The CDR3 coding sequence is TGTGCCAGCAGCGACCGGGACAGGGGGTTTTACTACGAGCAGTACTTC. It specifies CASSDRDRGFYYEQYF. The V gene is TRBV7-9, the J gene TRBJ2-7; 11 positions match TRBD1. V dropped 5 bases and J dropped 3; count of bases not matched to a gene: 9. The CDR3 length is 16 residues. Germline-derived CDR1 and CDR2 are SEHNR and FQNEAQ (reference sequence).

The genes are TRBV5-6 and TRBJ1-1, with D unresolved. Trimming shortened V by 4 bases and J by 7 bases, and 23 bases separated the two germline ends. There are 16 residues in the CDR3. Looked up from germline, CDR1 is SGHDT and CDR2 is YYEEEE. CDR3 in amino acids: CASSLNPGLSTLEAFF. The CDR3 region has the DNA TGTGCCAGCAGCCTGAATCCGGGTCTCTCAACACTTGAAGCTTTCTTT.

The rearrangement links TRBV28 to TRBJ2-7, with 7 nucleotides matching TRBD1. The ends lost 6 bases at V and 4 bases at J; junction bases unmatched: 9. The CDR3 runs to 14 residues. Germline CDR1 is MDHEN and CDR2 is SYDVKM. CDR3 coding DNA: TGTGCCAGCAGCCGACAGGGAGTAACGTACGAGCAGTACTTC. Protein sequence: CASSRQGVTYEQYF.

The rearrangement joins TRBV5-5 to TRBJ1-4; the match to TRBD1 covers 7 bases. This CDR3 is 16 amino acids long. CDR1 is SGHKS, CDR2 YYEKEE, per germline (reference sequence). The ends lost 4 bases at V and 7 bases at J; junction bases unmatched: 13. The CDR3 sequence is CASSTTVQGRGEKLFF. The CDR3 DNA sequence: TGTGCCAGCAGCACCACCGTACAGGGGAGGGGTGAAAAACTGTTTTTT.

The rearrangement uses TRBV14 and TRBJ1-2, with 10 bases matching TRBD1. Germline assignment: CDR1 SGHDN and CDR2 FVKESK. V shed 0 bases, J shed 4 bases, and the junction held 2 bases outside the gene matches. This CDR3 is built from 15 residues. The DNA of the CDR3 is TGTGCCAGCAGCCAAGATCGGACAGGGGGCTATGGCTACACCTTC. Protein: CASSQDRTGGYGYTF.

The V call is TRBV2, the J call TRBJ2-1, with 13 bases identical to TRBD2. Germline V gives CDR1 SNHLY, CDR2 FYNNEI. This CDR3 region has 15 residues. J gave up 7 bases and V 8 bases, and 8 bases lay outside the gene matches. This CDR3 reads CASSGTSGEGNEQFF. The CDR3 DNA sequence: TGTGCCAGCTCCGGGACTAGCGGGGAAGGAAATGAGCAGTTCTTC.

J is TRBJ2-7 and V is TRBV11-2; the D gene could be TRBD1 or TRBD2 (5 bases each). CDR3 length equals 15 residues. Trimming removed 4 bases from V and 4 bases from J, with 17 bases in between. Germline assignment: CDR1 SGHAT and CDR2 FQNNGV. CDR3 loop: CASSWAGASGYEQYF. DNA for the CDR3: TGTGCCAGCAGCTGGGCCGGGGCTTCAGGTTACGAGCAGTACTTC.

In DNA form, the CDR3 reads TGTGCCAGCAGCTTCAGGGGCGCATCTGGAAACACCATATATTTT. It encodes CASSFRGASGNTIYF. The chain is built from TRBV7-2 and TRBJ1-3; D is possibly TRBD1 (6 bases). V lost 3 bases, J lost 1 base, and 10 bases lay in between. The CDR3 is 15 amino acids. The germline gives CDR1 SGHTA, CDR2 FQGNSA.

The J gene is TRBJ1-3, the V gene TRBV28, with D hard to call. Trimming took off 3 bases at V and 6 bases at J, with 18 bases between the two ends. CDR1 is MDHEN, CDR2 SYDVKM, per germline. This CDR3 is built from 16 residues. The CDR3 sequence is CASSLPSPSQTNTIYF. In DNA, the CDR3 is TGTGCCAGCAGTTTGCCCTCCCCCTCCCAAACAAACACCATATATTTT.

V is TRBV27 and J is TRBJ1-5, with 9 bases matching TRBD1. Germline V gene lookup returns CDR1 MNHEY and CDR2 SMNVEV (reference sequence). The CDR3 runs 15 residues. V gave up 7 bases and J gave up 4 bases; unmatched junction bases: 8. CDR3 amino acids: CASKLGQGPNQPQHF. CDR3 DNA sequence: TGTGCCAGCAAACTCGGACAGGGGCCAAATCAGCCCCAGCATTTT.